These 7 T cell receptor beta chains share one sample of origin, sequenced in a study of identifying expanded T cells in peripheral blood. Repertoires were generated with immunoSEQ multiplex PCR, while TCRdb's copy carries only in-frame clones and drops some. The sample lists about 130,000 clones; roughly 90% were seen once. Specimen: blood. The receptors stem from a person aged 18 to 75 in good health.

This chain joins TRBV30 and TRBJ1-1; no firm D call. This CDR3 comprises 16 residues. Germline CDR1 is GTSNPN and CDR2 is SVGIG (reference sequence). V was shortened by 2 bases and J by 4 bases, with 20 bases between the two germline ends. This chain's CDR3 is CAWSPTRDFIFTEAFF. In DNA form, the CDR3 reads TGTGCCTGGAGTCCAACACGGGATTTCATCTTCACTGAAGCTTTCTTT.

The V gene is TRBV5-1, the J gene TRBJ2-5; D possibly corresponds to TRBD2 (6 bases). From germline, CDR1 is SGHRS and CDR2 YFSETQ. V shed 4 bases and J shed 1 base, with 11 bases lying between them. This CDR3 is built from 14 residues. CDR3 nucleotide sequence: TGCGCCAGCAGCGCCCGGGACTTCCAAGAGACCCAGTACTTC. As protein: CASSARDFQETQYF.

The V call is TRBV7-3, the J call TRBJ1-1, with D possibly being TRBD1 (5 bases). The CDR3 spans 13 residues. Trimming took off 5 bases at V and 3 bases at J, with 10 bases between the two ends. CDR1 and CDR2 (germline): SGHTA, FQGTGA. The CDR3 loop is CASSRGRYTEAFF. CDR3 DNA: TGTGCCAGCAGCCGGGGCCGATACACTGAAGCTTTCTTT.

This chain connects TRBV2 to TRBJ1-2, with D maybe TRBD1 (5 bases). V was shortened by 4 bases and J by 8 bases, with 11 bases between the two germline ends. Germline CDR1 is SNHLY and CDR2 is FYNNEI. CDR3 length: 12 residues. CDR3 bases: TGTGCCAGCAGTGCCGGACATACCGGCTACACCTTC. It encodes CASSAGHTGYTF. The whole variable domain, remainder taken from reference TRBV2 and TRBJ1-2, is EPEVTQTPSHQVTQMGQEVILRCVPISNHLYFYWYRQILGQKVEFLVSFYNNEISEKSEIFDDQFSVERPDGSNFTLKIRSTKLEDSAMYFCASSAGHTGYTFGSGTRLTVV.

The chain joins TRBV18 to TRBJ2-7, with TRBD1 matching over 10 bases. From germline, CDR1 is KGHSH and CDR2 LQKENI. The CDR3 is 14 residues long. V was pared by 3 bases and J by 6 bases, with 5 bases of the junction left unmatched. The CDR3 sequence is CASSPDRGLFEQYF. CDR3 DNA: TGTGCCAGCTCACCCGACAGGGGGCTTTTCGAGCAGTACTTC.

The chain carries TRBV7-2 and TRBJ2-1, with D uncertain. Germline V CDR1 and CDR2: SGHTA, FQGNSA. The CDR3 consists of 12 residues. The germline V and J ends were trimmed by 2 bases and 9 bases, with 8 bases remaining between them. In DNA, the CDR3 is TGTGCCAGCAGCTTAATGGGTATTGAGCAGTTCTTC. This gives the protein CASSLMGIEQFF.

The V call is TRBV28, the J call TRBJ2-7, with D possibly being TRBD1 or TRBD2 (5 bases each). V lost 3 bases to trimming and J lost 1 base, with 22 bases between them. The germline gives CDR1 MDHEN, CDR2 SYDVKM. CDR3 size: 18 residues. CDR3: CASSFYRSGGLPSYEQYF. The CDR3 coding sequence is TGTGCCAGCAGTTTTTACCGCAGTGGGGGTTTGCCGTCCTACGAGCAGTACTTC.